Sequencing of this T cell receptor beta chain was carried out in a study of blood T cell repertoires in COVID-19 (dated by TCRdb to 2020 to 2022). The study in broad terms: Samples from collaborators originated in the United States, Italy and Spain and spanned both the acute and convalescent phases of COVID-19. The prospective study material was composed of cDNA or gDNA derived from T cells, B-cell-depleted T cells, or PBMCs. The dataset comprised deeply sampled blood TCRbeta repertoires from subjects exposed to, actively infected with, or recovered from COVID-19. The repertoires were made available in a free public database intended to serve as a resource for research on the immune response to SARS-CoV-2. Samples came from the ongoing ImmuneRACE study (first 160 participants) plus 1,254 subjects from 6 global collaborators. Sample metadata almost always included a de-identified subject ID, COVID-19 status, age in years and sex. Where available, HLA class I and class II types were obtained from metadata supplied by the sample provider rather than from assay-based typing. Overall study results and their limits: The quantity of clinical and demographic metadata differed by source and by participant and was supplied without curation.

Details on this clone: Its antigen target is currently unknown. Qualities for individual bases were not recorded, and no much larger clone is one base off.

Enrolling through a virtual design, the prospective study's participants ranged in age from about 18 to 89 years and lived across approximately 25 United States geographic areas. In the prospective study, cohorts were assigned on the basis of participant-reported clinical history obtained from a screening survey and a study questionnaire. ImmuneRACE Cohort 3 recovered participants were defined by two consecutive negative NP/OP PCR tests, healthcare professional clearance, or symptom resolution. In the prospective study, mobile phlebotomists collected whole blood, serum and a nasopharyngeal or oropharyngeal swab from each participant. Over a roughly 2-month period, participants in the prospective study had the option of providing additional blood draws and questionnaires. Before DNA extraction, blood samples from the prospective study were shipped at room temperature or frozen. The immunoSEQ Assay, a bias-controlled multiplex PCR, was used to amplify TCRbeta CDR3 regions from genomic DNA. The original methods were these. The number of nucleated cells in each sample was estimated by amplification of reference gene primers within the assay. To quantify the absolute abundance of each unique TCRbeta CDR3 rearrangement, sequence reads were collapsed and filtered. Productive Simpson clonality was computed per sample as the square root of Simpson's diversity index over productive rearrangements. TCRdb obtained this table from immuneACCESS and retained in-frame rearrangements with V and J assigned. These tables miss some clones; where compared with another copy, unresolved V genes account for less than half of the shortfall, and the remainder is unexplained. V and J calls and clone size come straight from that table; D and trimming were deduced from the DNA. The sample data list some 320,000 clones, and more than 90% of these were observed just once. 2.6% of the sample comes from the top ten.

There are 12 amino acids in the CDR3, from cysteine to phenylalanine inclusive. Of the read, only the CDR3 DNA is kept; its 36 bases are in frame from base 1. V drops 2 bases and J drops 7 bases, leaving 8 bases in between. Sequencing used PBMCs or T cells enriched from blood (not recorded which). The sequence derives from a man in his sixties who had recovered from COVID-19. The sequence joins TRBV12-3 or TRBV12-4 to TRBJ1-1; the D gene is unclear. The CDR3 protein sequence reads: CASSLRSGEAFF. The DNA sequence is as follows: TGTGCCAGCAGTTTAAGATCGGGTGAAGCTTTCTTT.